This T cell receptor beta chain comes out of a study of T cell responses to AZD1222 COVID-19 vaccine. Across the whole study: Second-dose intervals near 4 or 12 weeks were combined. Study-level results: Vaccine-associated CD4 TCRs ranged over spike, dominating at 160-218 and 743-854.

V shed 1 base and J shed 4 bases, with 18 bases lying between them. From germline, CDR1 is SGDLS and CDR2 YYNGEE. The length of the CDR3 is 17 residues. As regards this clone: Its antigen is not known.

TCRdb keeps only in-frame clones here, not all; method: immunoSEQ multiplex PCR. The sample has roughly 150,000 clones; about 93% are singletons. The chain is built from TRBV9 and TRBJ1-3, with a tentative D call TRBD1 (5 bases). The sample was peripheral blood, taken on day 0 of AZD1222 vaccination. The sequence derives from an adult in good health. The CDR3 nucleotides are TGTGCCAGCAGCGTAAACGTGGGGGGACTGCCAGGAAACACCATATATTTT. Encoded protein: CASSVNVGGLPGNTIYF.